These 5 T cell receptor beta chains were all obtained from the same sample, sequenced in a study of tumor-infiltrating lymphocytes in primary liver carcinoma (dated by TCRdb to about 2017). Total RNA and DNA were co-extracted without cell sorting from around 20-30 mg of bulk tissue using the AllPrep DNA/RNA mini kit. The run used an Illumina HiSeq 2500. A constant-region primer and ProtoScript II reverse transcriptase were used to reverse-transcribe TCRbeta-specific cDNA from 500 ng total RNA. Three nested multiplex PCR rounds, following a slightly modified ARM-PCR procedure, were used to build the TCRbeta libraries. Each of the first two PCR rounds ran for around 9 cycles and used multiplex TRBV1-TRBV30 forward primers together with a Cbeta reverse primer. Using fastp trimming at Q25 and MiXCR clonotype assembly, TCRdb reanalyzed the public sequencing data and kept in-frame beta chains. All rows with the same CDR3 protein become a single entry with the most common DNA and genes. Present in this sample are about 37,000 distinct CDR3 sequences, around 80% of which were seen just once. 35% to 40% of the sample lies in the top ten.

Sequences were obtained from tumor-adjacent normal liver tissue. The receptors were gathered from a middle-aged man with primary liver carcinoma and hepatitis B virus infection.

The chain couples TRBV29-1 to TRBJ2-7, with D possibly being TRBD2 (6 bases). Trimming left V 8 bases short and J 2 bases short, with 13 bases between. From germline, CDR1 is SQVTM and CDR2 ANQGSEA. The CDR3 runs 12 residues. The CDR3 loop is CSPRGWTYEQYF. The DNA for the CDR3 is TGCAGCCCCCGGGGGTGGACCTACGAGCAGTACTTC.

This clonotype was picked up one time. Since a much larger clone is just one base distant, this may be a read error. This chain links TRBV7-9 with TRBJ2-1, with D unresolved. From germline, CDR1 is SEHNR and CDR2 FQNEAQ (reference sequence). This CDR3 has 13 residues. This CDR3 reads CAGSFPADNEQFF. CDR3 coding DNA: TGTGCCGGCAGCTTTCCCGCCGACAATGAGCAGTTCTTC.

In the case of this clonotype: At one end the junction does not follow the germline gene, possibly because of a read error. This sequence joins TRBV4-3 and TRBJ1-1; D possibly corresponds to TRBD1 (6 bases). CDR3 size: 13 residues. The germline V gene has CDR1 LGHNA and CDR2 YSLEER. The CDR3 coding sequence is TGCGCCAGCAGTCAAGGGGGGACCACTGAAGCTTTCTTT. It is translated as CASSQGGTTEAFF.

In regard to this clonotype: This may stem from a read error, because a much larger clone lies one nucleotide away. The conserved phenylalanine or tryptophan normally closing the CDR3 is absent here, so this likely arose from a read error. The CDR3 is CSADYGDYGYTS. CDR3 DNA sequence: TGCAGCGCTGACTACGGGGATTATGGCTACACCTCC. The gene calls are TRBV29-1 and TRBJ1-2; D not certain. Per the germline V gene, CDR1 is SQVTM and CDR2 is ANQGSEA. This CDR3 region has 12 residues. Trimming removed 7 bases at V and 5 bases at J, with 14 bases between.

About this clonotype itself: The CDR3 does not end in the conserved phenylalanine or tryptophan, so this is likely a read error. The chain couples TRBV6-1 to TRBJ2-1; either TRBD1 or TRBD2 may fit D (6 bases each). This CDR3 comprises 15 residues. Germline V gene data show CDR1 as MNHNS and CDR2 as SASEGT. The CDR3 loop is CASNEEGGSYNEQFY. CDR3 coding DNA: TGTGCCAGCAATGAAGAGGGGGGCTCCTACAATGAGCAGTTCTAC.